The clone carrying this T cell receptor (beta chain) was observed a handful of times. Its specificity is unknown. This specimen comes from a study of identical twins. Study-level points and caveats: Among beta out-of-frame sequences, excess sharing between twins appeared weaker.

V gave up 7 bases and J gave up 0 bases; unmatched junction bases: 7. This CDR3 region has 16 residues. Per germline, CDR1 ENHRY and CDR2 SYGVKD. MiXCR, run by TCRdb on the 5' RACE reads, gives a single entry per CDR3 protein. The sample consists of about 920,000 distinct CDR3 sequences, around an eighth of them appearing once. The data also belong to a second study, concerning yellow fever vaccine responses in identical twins.

V and J are TRBV10-3 and TRBJ2-2; 8 bases are a match to TRBD1. The source is a woman aged 18-29 years in good health. The sequencing sample was made of PBMCs. The CDR3, as DNA: TGTGCCATCAATAGACAGGGGCCGACGAACACCGGGGAGCTGTTTTTT. This codes for CAINRQGPTNTGELFF.